Presented here are 21 T cell receptor beta chains from one specimen sequenced in a study of CD8 T cells in ankylosing spondylitis. Study-wide results and caveats: Ankylosing spondylitis blood appeared to carry a characteristic TCR beta motif of several highly homologous variants.

No antigens are known for them. TCRdb analysed the 5' RACE reads with MiXCR anew, one entry per CDR3 protein. The sample lists about 840,000 distinct CDR3 sequences, approximately 12% occurring once. Sequencing was carried out using blood, either unsorted or a sorted T cell fraction (not recorded which). The receptors derive from a male donor with ankylosing spondylitis.

This clonotype was seen many times. The DNA of the CDR3 is TGCAGTGCAGAAGGAGCAGATACGCAGTATTTT. Its translation: CSAEGADTQYF. The genes are TRBV20-1 and TRBJ2-3; D unclear. The germline V gene has CDR1 DFQATT and CDR2 SNEGSKA (reference sequence). V was clipped by 6 bases and J by 4 bases, with 8 bases between them. The CDR3 contains 11 residues.

The J gene is TRBJ1-2, the V gene TRBV20-1, with unresolved D. Between the trimmed V and J ends, which lost 5 bases and 6 bases, there was a span of 19 bases. From germline, CDR1 is DFQATT and CDR2 SNEGSKA (reference sequence). CDR3 length: 14 residues. The DNA of the CDR3 is TGCAGTGCTGCAGCTACCGGGAGATGGGATGGCTACACCTTC. This gives the protein CSAAATGRWDGYTF.

This clonotype occurred many times. J is TRBJ2-2 and V is TRBV5-1; no reliable D call. Trimming pared 0 bases from V and 2 bases from J, leaving 5 bases between. The germline V gene has CDR1 SGHRS and CDR2 YFSETQ. The CDR3 sequence is 14 residues long. The CDR3 protein is CASSLDSNTGELFF. CDR3 in DNA: TGCGCCAGCAGCTTGGACTCAAACACCGGGGAGCTGTTTTTT. Combining the CDR3 with reference TRBV5-1 and TRBJ2-2 gives the whole variable domain KAGVTQTPRYLIKTRGQQVTLSCSPISGHRSVSWYQQTPGQGLQFLFEYFSETQRNKGNFPGRFSGRQFSNSRSEMNVSTLELGDSALYLCASSLDSNTGELFFGEGSRLTVL.

The CDR3 reads CASSRDSSRTQYF. The CDR3 nucleotides are TGTGCCAGCAGCCGGGACTCATCCAGGACGCAGTATTTT. J is TRBJ2-3 and V is TRBV6-2 or TRBV6-3; possible D gene TRBD2, 6 bases. This CDR3 region has 13 residues. In germline, CDR1 is MNHEY, CDR2 SVGEGT. The V gene lost 6 bases and the J gene lost 9 bases, with 16 bases spanning the gap.

The gene calls are TRBV3-1 and TRBJ1-1, with D possibly being TRBD1 (5 bases). CDR1 and CDR2 (germline): LGHDT, YNNKEL (reference sequence). V lost 7 bases and J 6 bases, leaving 18 bases between the germline ends. The CDR3 extends over 14 amino acids. The CDR3 is CASISRGGLSEAFF. In DNA, the CDR3 is TGTGCCAGCATAAGCCGGGGGGGACTCTCTGAAGCTTTCTTT.

CDR3 in amino acids: CASSYSKGTGVVEAFF. The CDR3 region has the DNA TGTGCCAGCAGTTACTCGAAGGGGACAGGGGTCGTTGAAGCTTTCTTT. The chain joins TRBV6-5 to TRBJ1-1, with 10 bases fitting TRBD1. Germline CDR1 is MNHEY and CDR2 is SVGAGI. V shed 0 bases and J 7 bases; nucleotides not matched to a gene: 8. The CDR3 contains 16 residues.

This clonotype came up a few times. V and J are TRBV27 and TRBJ2-3; 12 bases fit TRBD2. Trimming took 5 bases from V and 7 from J; bases not matched to a gene: 7. CDR1 is MNHEY and CDR2 is SMNVEV in the germline V gene (reference sequence). This CDR3 comprises 15 residues. The CDR3 reads CASSIRTSGAHTQYF. CDR3 bases: TGTGCCAGCAGTATAAGGACTAGCGGGGCTCATACGCAGTATTTT.

This clonotype was observed a handful of times. The chain has TRBV6-2 or TRBV6-3 and TRBJ1-1; 7 nucleotides align to TRBD1. CDR1 and CDR2 (germline): MNHEY, SVGEGT. CDR3 length: 15 residues. With 6 bases clipped from V and 0 bases from J, the junction kept 7 bases outside the gene matches. The CDR3 DNA reads TGTGCCAGCAGGCGACAGGGCGGGATGAACACTGAAGCTTTCTTT. It yields the protein CASRRQGGMNTEAFF.

J is TRBJ2-1 and V is TRBV20-1, with TRBD1 identical over 10 bases. V shed 1 base, J shed 6 bases, and the junction held 9 bases outside the gene matches. The CDR3 extends over 16 amino acids. Germline assignment: CDR1 DFQATT and CDR2 SNEGSKA (reference sequence). The CDR3 region is CSARVRRDRGPNEQFF. Here the CDR3 DNA reads TGCAGTGCTAGAGTACGGCGGGACAGGGGCCCCAATGAGCAGTTCTTC.

The CDR3 region has the DNA TGCGCCAGCAGCCCCGCGGCCAGGGGGTTCCTTTCACCCCTCCACTTT. It translates to CASSPAARGFLSPLHF. The chain recombines TRBV4-3 with TRBJ1-6; 7 nucleotides align to TRBD1. Germline trimming cut 4 bases from V and 9 bases from J; bases unmatched to any gene: 12. Germline V gives CDR1 LGHNA, CDR2 YSLEER. The CDR3 runs to 16 residues.

This clonotype has at least ten counts. As DNA, the CDR3 is TGCAGCGTTCAAACCGACCGAACTTCCTACAATGAGCAGTTCTTC. Protein product: CSVQTDRTSYNEQFF. The V and J genes are TRBV29-1 and TRBJ2-1; no reliable D call. With 5 bases removed from V and 1 base from J, the gap between germline ends came to 15 bases. Germline V CDR1 and CDR2: SQVTM, ANQGSEA. The CDR3 length is 15 residues.

This clonotype has more than one count but fewer than ten. CDR3 in DNA: TGCAGTGCTAGAGGTCCTAGCGGGGTGGGCGAGCAGTACTTC. Its protein is CSARGPSGVGEQYF. The genes are TRBV20-1 and TRBJ2-7, with TRBD2 matching over 9 bases. With V trimmed by 1 base and J by 6 bases, 7 bases remained unmatched. CDR3 length: 14 amino acids. Germline-derived CDR1 and CDR2 are DFQATT and SNEGSKA (reference sequence).

Only a few counts were recorded for this clonotype. The chain uses TRBV5-1 and TRBJ2-3, with no clear D. Germline values: CDR1 SGHRS, CDR2 YFSETQ. CDR3 length: 15 residues. Between the trimmed V and J ends, which lost 0 bases and 7 bases, there was a span of 15 bases. CDR3 loop: CASSLGQPGLNTQYF. The CDR3 bases are TGCGCCAGCAGCTTGGGGCAGCCCGGGTTAAATACGCAGTATTTT.

This clonotype was seen a few times. V usage is TRBV10-2 and J usage is TRBJ2-1; D remains unclear. The CDR3 contains 11 residues. Per germline, CDR1 WSHSY and CDR2 SAAADI. Trimming removed 7 bases at V and 4 bases at J, with 5 bases between. The CDR3 DNA sequence: TGCGCCAGCATCAGATACAATGAGCAGTTCTTC. Translating it yields CASIRYNEQFF.

The J gene is TRBJ2-5, the V gene TRBV29-1; 7 nucleotides match TRBD1. The CDR3 is 12 residues long. Germline loops: CDR1 SQVTM, CDR2 ANQGSEA. The V and J ends lost 7 bases and 2 bases, in that order; junction bases with no gene match: 4. The chain's CDR3 is CSDRQGQETQYF. Written as DNA, the CDR3 is TGCAGCGACCGACAGGGTCAAGAGACCCAGTACTTC.

This chain joins TRBV24-1 and TRBJ2-5; TRBD2 aligns across 14 bases. There are 16 residues in the CDR3. Unmatched junction bases numbered 4, after V lost 4 bases and J lost 4 bases. CDR1 and CDR2 (germline): KGHDR, SFDVKD. CDR3 bases: TGTGCCACCAGTGACCGGACTAGCGGGAGGCGAGAGACCCAGTACTTC. It translates to CATSDRTSGRRETQYF.

This clonotype came up a few times. The rearrangement links TRBV7-2 to TRBJ2-1, with D maybe TRBD2 (6 bases). The ends were cut back, 6 bases at V and 6 bases at J, with 21 bases in the middle. CDR1 and CDR2 from the germline V gene are SGHTA and FQGNSA. The CDR3 loop spans 16 amino acids. The CDR3 bases are TGTGCCAGCAGTTTGAGGCCAGGGCAGGGAGGCAATGAGCAGTTCTTC. Translating gives CASSLRPGQGGNEQFF.

V gene TRBV28 combines with J gene TRBJ2-1; D may be TRBD1 (5 bases). Trimming left V 6 bases short and J 0 bases short, with 15 bases between. This CDR3 comprises 16 residues. In germline, CDR1 is MDHEN, CDR2 SYDVKM. CDR3 sequence reads: CASRYRLSSSYNEQFF. The CDR3 nucleotides are TGTGCCAGCAGGTACAGGTTATCGAGCTCCTACAATGAGCAGTTCTTC.

This clonotype was counted between two and nine times. This chain connects TRBV10-3 to TRBJ2-5; no definite D call. The CDR3 extends over 12 amino acids. CDR1 and CDR2 (germline): ENHRY, SYGVKD. Between the trimmed V and J ends, which lost 8 bases and 3 bases, there was a span of 10 bases. In DNA, the CDR3 is TGTGCCATCGGTGTCAGAGAAGAGACCCAGTACTTC. The encoded protein is CAIGVREETQYF.

The chain has TRBV14 and TRBJ2-1; maybe TRBD2 (6 bases). Germline V CDR1 and CDR2: SGHDN, FVKESK. Trimming removed 4 bases at V and 0 bases at J, with 19 bases between. The CDR3 spans 18 residues. Here the CDR3 reads CASSPLASAQSSYNEQFF. In DNA, the CDR3 is TGTGCCAGCAGCCCCCTGGCTAGCGCCCAGAGCTCCTACAATGAGCAGTTCTTC.

V and J are TRBV5-5 and TRBJ1-3; D unclear. Germline values: CDR1 SGHKS, CDR2 YYEKEE (reference sequence). The CDR3 runs to 15 residues. V lost 0 bases and J lost 0, with 7 bases in between. The CDR3 DNA reads TGTGCCAGCAGCTTGGCCGCTTTCTCTGGAAACACCATATATTTT. Translation: CASSLAAFSGNTIYF.